The clone carrying this T cell receptor (beta chain) showed up just a few times. This record comes from a study of glioma-infiltrating T cells. Using RNA template, CDR3s of TCR alpha and beta were amplified with iRepertoire arm-PCR. Via MiXCR, TCRdb re-called the multiplex PCR reads, giving one row per CDR3 protein. The sample carries around 140,000 distinct CDR3 sequences, approximately 39% recorded once. The ends were cut back, 0 bases at V and 4 bases at J, with 8 bases in the middle. The CDR3 loop spans 14 amino acids. The germline CDR1 and CDR2 sequences are ENHRY and SYGVKD. The gene calls are TRBV10-3 and TRBJ2-3; no clear D. The sample taken for sequencing was glioma tissue, nonneoplastic brain tissue, or PBMCs (not recorded which). The receptor was isolated from a human donor with low-grade glioma or glioblastoma, undergoing nonglioma brain surgery, or in good health (not recorded which). CDR3 loop: CAISESLSPDTQYF. CDR3 in DNA: TGTGCCATCAGTGAGTCACTATCCCCAGATACGCAGTATTTT.